This T cell receptor beta chain is drawn from a study of T cells of healthy individuals. Losses at the gene ends were 4 bases for V and 5 bases for J; bases not matched to a gene: 6. In germline, CDR1 is SGHTA, CDR2 FQGNSA. This CDR3 has 15 residues. This clonotype has a handful of counts. Via MiXCR, TCRdb re-called the 5' RACE reads, giving one row per CDR3 protein. The sample lists some 100,000 distinct CDR3 sequences, 17% occurring once. This chain uses TRBV7-2 with TRBJ2-1, with TRBD1 matching 9 bases. The clonotype comes from a human donor in good health. The CDR3 here is CASSSTGQGNNEQFF. CDR3 DNA: TGTGCCAGCAGCTCTACGGGACAGGGTAACAATGAGCAGTTCTTC. The variable domain in full, with the rest retrieved from reference TRBV7-2 and TRBJ2-1, is GAGVSQSPSNKVTEKGKDVELRCDPISGHTALYWYRQSLGQGLEFLIYFQGNSAPDKSGLPSDRFSAERTGGSVSTLTIQRTQQEDSAVYLCASSSTGQGNNEQFFGPGTRLTVL.